This TCR beta chain was captured by sequencing in a study of shared clonotypes between healthy human individuals. At the level of the study: Researchers assigned three CD4 naive, three CD4 memory, two CD8 naive and one CD8 memory plate to each donor. Study-wide findings and caveats: Despite large depth, rarefaction showed incomplete sorted-subset sequencing. Sampling covered nothing but blood. Tissue TCR repertoires likely differ from those found in blood.

For each subset, genomic DNA was distributed in equal portions over several immunoSEQ plates. Clones were sequenced by immunoSEQ multiplex PCR, and TCRdb holds only the in-frame ones, with some missing. The sample lists roughly 1,800,000 clones, about 95% seen once, with 1.2% in the top ten. From germline, CDR1 is SGDLS and CDR2 YYNGEE. This CDR3 has 14 residues. Trimming took 3 bases from V and 7 from J, leaving 16 bases between them. On this clone itself: What it binds is not known.

Naive CD8 cells lacked CD45RO, underwent positive selection for CCR7 and left out terminally differentiated effector memory CD45RA+ cells. Material: naive CD8+ T cells sorted from blood. The rearrangement uses TRBV9 and TRBJ1-1; no definite D call. The receptor's source is a man aged 18 to 35 in good health. The CDR3 DNA sequence: TGTGCCAGCAGCGCCGGGGTGGAAGGGCTTGAAGCTTTCTTT. Encoded protein: CASSAGVEGLEAFF.